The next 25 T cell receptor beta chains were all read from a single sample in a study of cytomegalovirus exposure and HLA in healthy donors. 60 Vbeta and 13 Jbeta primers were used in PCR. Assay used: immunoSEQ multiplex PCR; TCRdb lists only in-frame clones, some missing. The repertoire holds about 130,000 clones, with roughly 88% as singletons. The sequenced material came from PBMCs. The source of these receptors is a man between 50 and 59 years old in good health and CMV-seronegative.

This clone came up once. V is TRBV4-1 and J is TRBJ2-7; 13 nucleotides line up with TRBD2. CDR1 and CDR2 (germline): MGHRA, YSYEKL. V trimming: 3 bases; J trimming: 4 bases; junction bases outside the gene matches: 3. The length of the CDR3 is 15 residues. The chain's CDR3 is CASSQTSGGPYEQYF. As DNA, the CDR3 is TGCGCCAGCAGCCAGACTAGCGGGGGGCCTTACGAGCAGTACTTC.

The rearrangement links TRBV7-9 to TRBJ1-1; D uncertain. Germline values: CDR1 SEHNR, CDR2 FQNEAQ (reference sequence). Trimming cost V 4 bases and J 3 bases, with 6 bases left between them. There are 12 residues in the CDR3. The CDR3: CASSSRYTEAFF. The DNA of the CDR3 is TGTGCCAGCAGCTCCCGGTACACTGAAGCTTTCTTT.

The CDR3 DNA sequence: TGTGCCATCAGTGAGGCCTCTAGCGGGGGGAACTACGAGCAGTACTTC. This encodes CAISEASSGGNYEQYF. This chain joins TRBV10-3 and TRBJ2-7; 11 bases align to TRBD2. This CDR3 contains 16 residues. Germline values: CDR1 ENHRY, CDR2 SYGVKD. The ends lost 2 bases at V and 3 bases at J; junction bases unmatched: 6.

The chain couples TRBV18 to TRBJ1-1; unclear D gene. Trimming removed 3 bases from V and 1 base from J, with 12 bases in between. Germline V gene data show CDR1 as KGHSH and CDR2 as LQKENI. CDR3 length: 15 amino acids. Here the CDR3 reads CASSPGGSRNTEAFF. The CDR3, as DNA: TGTGCCAGCTCACCGGGAGGGAGTAGGAACACTGAAGCTTTCTTT.

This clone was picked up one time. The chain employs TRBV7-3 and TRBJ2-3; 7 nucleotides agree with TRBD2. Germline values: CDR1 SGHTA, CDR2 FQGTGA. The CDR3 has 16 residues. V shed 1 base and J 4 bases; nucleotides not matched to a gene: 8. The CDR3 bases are TGTGCCAGCAGCTTAATGCAGGGTCGGGAGGCAGATACGCAGTATTTT. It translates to CASSLMQGREADTQYF.

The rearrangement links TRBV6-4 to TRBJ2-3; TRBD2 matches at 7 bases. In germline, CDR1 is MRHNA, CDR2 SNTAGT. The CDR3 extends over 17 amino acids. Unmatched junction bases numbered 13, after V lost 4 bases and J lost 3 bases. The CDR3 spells CASSATLTSSRTDTQYF. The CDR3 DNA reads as TGTGCCAGCAGTGCTACCCTGACTAGCTCTAGGACAGATACGCAGTATTTT.

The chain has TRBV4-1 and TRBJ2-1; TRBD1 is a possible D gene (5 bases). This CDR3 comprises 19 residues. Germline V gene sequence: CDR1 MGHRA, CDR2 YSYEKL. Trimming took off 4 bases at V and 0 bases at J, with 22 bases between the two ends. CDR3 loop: CASSRPQGVSASSYNEQFF. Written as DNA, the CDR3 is TGCGCCAGCAGCCGCCCACAAGGGGTGTCCGCAAGCTCCTACAATGAGCAGTTCTTC.

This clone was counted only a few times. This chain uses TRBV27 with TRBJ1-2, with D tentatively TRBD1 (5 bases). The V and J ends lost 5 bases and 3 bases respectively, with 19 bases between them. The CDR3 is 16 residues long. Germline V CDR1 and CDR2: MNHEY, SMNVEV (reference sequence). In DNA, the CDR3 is TGTGCCAGCAGTCCCCAAAGGAGGGGCGCTTACTATGGCTACACCTTC. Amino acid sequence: CASSPQRRGAYYGYTF.

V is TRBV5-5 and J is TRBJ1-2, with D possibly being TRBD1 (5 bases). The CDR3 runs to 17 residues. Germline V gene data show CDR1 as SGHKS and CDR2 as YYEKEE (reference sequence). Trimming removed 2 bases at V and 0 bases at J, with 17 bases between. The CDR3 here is CASSFIGGGRTNYGYTF. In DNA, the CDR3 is TGTGCCAGCAGCTTCATCGGGGGTGGGAGGACTAACTATGGCTACACCTTC. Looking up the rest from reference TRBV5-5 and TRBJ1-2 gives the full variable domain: DAGVTQSPTHLIKTRGQQVTLRCSPISGHKSVSWYQQVLGQGPQFIFQYYEKEERGRGNFPDRFSARQFPNYSSELNVNALLLGDSALYLCASSFIGGGRTNYGYTFGSGTRLTVV.

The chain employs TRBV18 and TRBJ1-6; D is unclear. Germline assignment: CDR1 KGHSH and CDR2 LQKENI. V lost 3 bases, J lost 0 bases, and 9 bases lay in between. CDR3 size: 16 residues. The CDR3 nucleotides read TGTGCCAGCTCACCGGGCAGAAGCTCCTATAATTCACCCCTCCACTTT. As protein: CASSPGRSSYNSPLHF.

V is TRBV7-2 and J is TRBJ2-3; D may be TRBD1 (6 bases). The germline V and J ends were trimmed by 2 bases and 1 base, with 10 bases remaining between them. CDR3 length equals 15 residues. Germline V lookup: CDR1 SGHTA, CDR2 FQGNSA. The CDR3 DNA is TGTGCCAGCAGCTTAATGTCAGGGGGCACAGATACGCAGTATTTT. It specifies CASSLMSGGTDTQYF.

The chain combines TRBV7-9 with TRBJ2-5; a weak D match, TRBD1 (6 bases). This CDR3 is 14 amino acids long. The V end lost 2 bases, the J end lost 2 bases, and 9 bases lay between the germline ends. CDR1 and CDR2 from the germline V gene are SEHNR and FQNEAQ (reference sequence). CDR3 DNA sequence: TGTGCCAGCAGCTTAATGCAGGGGCAAGAGACCCAGTACTTC. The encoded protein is CASSLMQGQETQYF.

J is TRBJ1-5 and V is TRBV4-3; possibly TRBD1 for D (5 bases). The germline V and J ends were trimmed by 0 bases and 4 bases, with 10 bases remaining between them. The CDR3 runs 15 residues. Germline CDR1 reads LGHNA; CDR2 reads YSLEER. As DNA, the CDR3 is TGCGCCAGCAGCCAAGATACGGAGGGGAATCAGCCCCAGCATTTT. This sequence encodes CASSQDTEGNQPQHF.

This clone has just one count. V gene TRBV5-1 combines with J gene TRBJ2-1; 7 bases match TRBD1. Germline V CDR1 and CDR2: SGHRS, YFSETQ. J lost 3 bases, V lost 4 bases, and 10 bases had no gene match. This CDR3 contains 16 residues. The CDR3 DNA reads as TGCGCCAGCAGCCCAACCGGGTGGACAGGCTACAATGAGCAGTTCTTC. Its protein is CASSPTGWTGYNEQFF.

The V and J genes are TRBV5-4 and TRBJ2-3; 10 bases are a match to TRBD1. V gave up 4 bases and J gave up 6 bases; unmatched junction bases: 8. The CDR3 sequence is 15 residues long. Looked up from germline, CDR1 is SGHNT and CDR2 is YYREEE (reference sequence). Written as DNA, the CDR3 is TGTGCCAGCAGCGGGCCCCGGGACAGGGGTGATACGCAGTATTTT. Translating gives CASSGPRDRGDTQYF. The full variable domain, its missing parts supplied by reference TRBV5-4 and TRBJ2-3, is ETGVTQSPTHLIKTRGQQVTLRCSSQSGHNTVSWYQQALGQGPQFIFQYYREEENGRGNFPPRFSGLQFPNYSSELNVNALELDDSALYLCASSGPRDRGDTQYFGPGTRLTVL.

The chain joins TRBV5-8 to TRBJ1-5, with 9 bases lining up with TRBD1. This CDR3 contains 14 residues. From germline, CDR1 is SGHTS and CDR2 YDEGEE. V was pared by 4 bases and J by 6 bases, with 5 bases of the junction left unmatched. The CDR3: CASSLLQGAQPQHF. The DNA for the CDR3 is TGTGCCAGCAGCCTCTTACAGGGGGCTCAGCCCCAGCATTTT.

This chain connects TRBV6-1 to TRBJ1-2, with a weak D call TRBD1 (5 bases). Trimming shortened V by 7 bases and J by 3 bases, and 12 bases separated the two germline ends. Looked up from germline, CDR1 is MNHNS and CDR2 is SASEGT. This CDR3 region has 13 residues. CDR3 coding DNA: TGTGCCAGCACGCAGGGTTCTTACTATGGCTACACCTTC. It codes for CASTQGSYYGYTF.

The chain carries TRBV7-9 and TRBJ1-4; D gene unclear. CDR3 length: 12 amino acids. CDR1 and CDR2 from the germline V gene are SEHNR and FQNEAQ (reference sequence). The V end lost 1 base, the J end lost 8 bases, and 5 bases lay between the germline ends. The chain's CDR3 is CASSLDPEKLFF. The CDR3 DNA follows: TGTGCCAGCAGCTTAGATCCGGAAAAACTGTTTTTT.

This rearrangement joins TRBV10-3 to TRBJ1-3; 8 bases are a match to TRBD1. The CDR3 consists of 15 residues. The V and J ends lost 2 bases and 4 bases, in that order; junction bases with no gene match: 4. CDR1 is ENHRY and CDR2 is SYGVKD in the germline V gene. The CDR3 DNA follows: TGTGCCATCAGTGAGAGGACAGGGCACGGAAACACCATATATTTT. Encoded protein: CAISERTGHGNTIYF.

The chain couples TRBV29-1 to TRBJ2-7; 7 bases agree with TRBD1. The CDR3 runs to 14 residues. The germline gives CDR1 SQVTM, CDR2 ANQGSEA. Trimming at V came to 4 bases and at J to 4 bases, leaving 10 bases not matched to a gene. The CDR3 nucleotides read TGCAGCGTTGGAGGGTGGGGACAGACTTACGAGCAGTACTTC. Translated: CSVGGWGQTYEQYF.

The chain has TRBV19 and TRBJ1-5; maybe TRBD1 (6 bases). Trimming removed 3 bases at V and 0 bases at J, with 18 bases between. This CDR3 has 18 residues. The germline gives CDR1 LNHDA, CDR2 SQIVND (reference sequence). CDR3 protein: CASSIGRTQGYSNQPQHF. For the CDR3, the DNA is TGTGCCAGTAGTATCGGCCGGACACAGGGCTATAGCAATCAGCCCCAGCATTTT.

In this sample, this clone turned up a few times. CDR3: CASRGQGEGGEAFF. The CDR3 DNA is TGTGCCAGCAGGGGACAGGGGGAGGGTGGTGAAGCTTTCTTT. The chain recombines TRBV6-4 with TRBJ1-1; 11 nucleotides line up with TRBD1. Germline V gives CDR1 MRHNA, CDR2 SNTAGT. The CDR3 has 14 residues. The junction had 7 bases not matched to a gene; V was cut back by 6 bases and J by 7 bases.

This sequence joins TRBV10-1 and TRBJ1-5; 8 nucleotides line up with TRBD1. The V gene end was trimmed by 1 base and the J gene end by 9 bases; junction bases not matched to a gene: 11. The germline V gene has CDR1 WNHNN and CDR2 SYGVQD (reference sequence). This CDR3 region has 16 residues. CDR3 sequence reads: CASSELIATGERPQHF. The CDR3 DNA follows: TGCGCCAGCAGTGAGTTGATTGCGACAGGGGAACGGCCCCAGCATTTT.

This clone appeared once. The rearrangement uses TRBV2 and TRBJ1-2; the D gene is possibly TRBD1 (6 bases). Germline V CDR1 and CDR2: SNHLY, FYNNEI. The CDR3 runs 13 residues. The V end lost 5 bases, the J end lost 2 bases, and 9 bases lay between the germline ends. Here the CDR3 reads CASSKTGNYGYTF. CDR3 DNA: TGTGCCAGCAGTAAAACAGGGAACTATGGCTACACCTTC. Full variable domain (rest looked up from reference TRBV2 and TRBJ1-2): EPEVTQTPSHQVTQMGQEVILRCVPISNHLYFYWYRQILGQKVEFLVSFYNNEISEKSEIFDDQFSVERPDGSNFTLKIRSTKLEDSAMYFCASSKTGNYGYTFGSGTRLTVV.

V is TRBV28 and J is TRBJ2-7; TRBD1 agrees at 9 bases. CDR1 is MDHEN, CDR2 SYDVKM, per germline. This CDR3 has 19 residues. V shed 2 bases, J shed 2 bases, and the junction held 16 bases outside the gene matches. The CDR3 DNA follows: TGTGCCAGCAGTTTAAAGGCCGACATGGACAGGGGTTTAACCTACGAGCAGTACTTC. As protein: CASSLKADMDRGLTYEQYF. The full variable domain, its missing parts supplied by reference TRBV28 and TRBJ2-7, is DVKVTQSSRYLVKRTGEKVFLECVQDMDHENMFWYRQDPGLGLRLIYFSYDVKMKEKGDIPEGYSVSREKKERFSLILESASTNQTSMYLCASSLKADMDRGLTYEQYFGPGTRLTVT.